The 13 T cell receptor beta chains below were found in one sample sequenced in a study of long-term antiretroviral therapy in people with HIV (dated by TCRdb to the early 2020s). The immunoSEQ hsTCRB v3.0 assay was used at survey level resolution to sequence the TRB variable region. The source is immuneACCESS, and TCRdb retained only in-frame sequences with V and J called. Part of the clones is not carried over; for the studies checked, unresolved V genes explain less than half of this, and the remainder is unexplained. The table for this sample lists over 30,000 clones; around 97% of them were counted only once. In total, the top ten clones hold approximately 2% of the sample. The specimen was unsorted PBMCs, collected 7.6 years after starting antiretroviral therapy. All receptors come from a man younger than 40 with HIV.

This chain joins TRBV12-5 and TRBJ2-5; D is unresolved. Germline lookup yields CDR1 LGHNT and CDR2 FRNRAP. This CDR3 comprises 12 residues. Trimming removed 4 bases from V and 5 bases from J, with 8 bases in between. CDR3 in DNA: TGTGCTAGTGGTTCCTCCGAGGAGACCCAGTACTTC. Translated: CASGSSEETQYF.

V gene TRBV10-3 combines with J gene TRBJ2-7, with D unclear. CDR3 length: 16 amino acids. Germline CDR1 is ENHRY and CDR2 is SYGVKD. Trimming cost V 0 bases and J 1 base, with 13 bases left between them. CDR3: CAISESTGSFSYEQYF. The CDR3 region has the DNA TGTGCCATCAGTGAGTCGACCGGGTCCTTTTCCTACGAGCAGTACTTC.

The chain couples TRBV5-1 to TRBJ2-3; no firm D call. Germline CDR1 is SGHRS and CDR2 is YFSETQ. Trimming took off 4 bases at V and 4 bases at J, with 10 bases between the two ends. The CDR3 has 13 amino acids. CDR3 nucleotides: TGCGCCAGCAGCCGCGGTGACGCAGATACGCAGTATTTT. It yields the protein CASSRGDADTQYF.

This clone was detected only once. This chain joins TRBV4-1 and TRBJ2-7, with a tentative D call TRBD1 (5 bases). CDR1 and CDR2 (germline): MGHRA, YSYEKL. There are 15 residues in the CDR3. V gave up 4 bases and J gave up 2 bases, with 15 bases separating them. The CDR3 DNA is TGCGCCAGCAGCCTATTGGCAGGACACACCTACGAGCAGTACTTC. Amino acid sequence: CASSLLAGHTYEQYF.

The CDR3: CASSYPGELFF. The CDR3 region has the DNA TGTGCCAGCAGTTATCCCGGGGAGCTGTTTTTT. V is TRBV6-6 and J is TRBJ2-2; no definite D call. This CDR3 has 11 residues. V was pared by 3 bases and J by 6 bases, with 2 bases between. The V gene's germline CDR1 is MNHNY and CDR2 SVGAGI (reference sequence).

J is TRBJ1-2 and V is TRBV5-4; D might be TRBD1 (6 bases). V was trimmed by 0 bases and J by 4 bases, leaving 10 bases between them. Germline values: CDR1 SGHNT, CDR2 YYREEE (reference sequence). This CDR3 has 14 residues. For the CDR3, the DNA is TGTGCCAGCAGCTTGGACAGGGTCGCCTATGGCTACACCTTC. Its translation is CASSLDRVAYGYTF.

The chain uses TRBV4-3 and TRBJ2-2; possible D gene TRBD2, 5 bases. The CDR3 contains 16 residues. The germline gives CDR1 LGHNA, CDR2 YSLEER. With 0 bases removed from V and 5 bases from J, the gap between germline ends came to 13 bases. Here the CDR3 reads CASSQESGLNTGELFF. The CDR3 region has the DNA TGCGCCAGCAGCCAAGAGTCCGGACTCAATACCGGGGAGCTGTTTTTT.

The rearrangement links TRBV18 to TRBJ2-3; D perhaps matches TRBD2 (6 bases). The CDR3 spans 12 residues. Germline-derived CDR1 and CDR2 are KGHSH and LQKENI. The V end lost 0 bases, the J end lost 8 bases, and 6 bases lay between the germline ends. CDR3 DNA sequence: TGTGCCAGCTCACCACCGGGAGGTACGCAGTATTTT. This translates into CASSPPGGTQYF.

This clone was recorded only once. This sequence joins TRBV7-6 and TRBJ2-7, with 9 bases identical to TRBD2. V trimming: 2 bases; J trimming: 1 base; junction bases outside the gene matches: 24. CDR3 size: 22 residues. Germline-derived CDR1 and CDR2 are SGHVS and FNYEAQ. CDR3 sequence (DNA): TGTGCCAGCAGCTTACGTCGAGTCAGGGGGACTAGCACTGGGAAAGAGTCCTACGAGCAGTACTTC. Its translation: CASSLRRVRGTSTGKESYEQYF.

This chain links TRBV28 with TRBJ2-5, with 8 bases that match TRBD1. Germline V gene lookup returns CDR1 MDHEN and CDR2 SYDVKM. V lost 4 bases to trimming and J lost 2 bases; unmatched junction nucleotides: 12. The CDR3 has 17 amino acids. The DNA for the CDR3 is TGTGCCAGCAGTTCACATAACAGGGGGGCCTCTCAAGAGACCCAGTACTTC. Protein sequence: CASSSHNRGASQETQYF.

The rearrangement uses TRBV7-2 and TRBJ1-2, with D maybe TRBD1 (5 bases). Germline V gene data show CDR1 as SGHTA and CDR2 as FQGNSA. Trimming left V 0 bases short and J 4 bases short, with 15 bases between. The CDR3 is made up of 16 amino acids. CDR3 loop: CASSLAPAGTGYGYTF. In DNA form, the CDR3 reads TGTGCCAGCAGCTTAGCCCCTGCGGGGACGGGCTATGGCTACACCTTC.

V usage is TRBV18 and J usage is TRBJ1-4; tentative D call: TRBD1 (5 bases). The CDR3 covers 15 residues. Between the trimmed V and J ends, which lost 0 bases and 7 bases, there was a span of 12 bases. Germline V gene sequence: CDR1 KGHSH, CDR2 LQKENI. Written as DNA, the CDR3 is TGTGCCAGCTCACCACCGACAGCGGGAGGTGAAAAACTGTTTTTT. Amino acids: CASSPPTAGGEKLFF.

The chain joins TRBV29-1 to TRBJ2-5, with D tentatively TRBD1 (5 bases). V was shortened by 1 base and J by 4 bases, with 10 bases between the two germline ends. The germline V gene has CDR1 SQVTM and CDR2 ANQGSEA. The CDR3 loop spans 13 amino acids. In DNA form, the CDR3 reads TGCAGCGTTGAAGTGGGGCGAGGAGAGACCCAGTACTTC. Translating it yields CSVEVGRGETQYF.